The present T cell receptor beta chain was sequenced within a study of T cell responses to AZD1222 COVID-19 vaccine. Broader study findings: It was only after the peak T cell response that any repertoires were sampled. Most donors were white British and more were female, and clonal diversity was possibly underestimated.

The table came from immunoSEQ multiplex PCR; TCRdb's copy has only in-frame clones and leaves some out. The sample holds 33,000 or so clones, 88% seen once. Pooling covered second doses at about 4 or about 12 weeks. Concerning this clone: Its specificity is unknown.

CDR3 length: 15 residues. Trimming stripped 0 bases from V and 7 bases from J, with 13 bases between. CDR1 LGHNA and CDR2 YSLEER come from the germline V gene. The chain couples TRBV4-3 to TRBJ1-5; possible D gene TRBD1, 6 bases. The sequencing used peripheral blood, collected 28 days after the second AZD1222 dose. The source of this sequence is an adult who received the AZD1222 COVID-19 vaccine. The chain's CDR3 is CASSQDPGGLQPQHF. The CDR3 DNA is TGCGCCAGCAGCCAAGATCCCGGGGGGCTCCAGCCCCAGCATTTT.